This TCR beta chain was identified in a study of regulatory T cells in long-lasting Graves disease. The time point was: newly diagnosed GD, antithyroid drugs for less than 3 months. PBMC RNA served as the TCR library source. Findings and limits, study-wide: TRBV28, TRBJ1-2 and TRBJ2-5 emerged as the favored segments in persistent disease.

CDR1 is SQVTM and CDR2 is ANQGSEA in the germline V gene. Unmatched junction bases numbered 7, after V lost 8 bases and J lost 0 bases. This CDR3 spans 14 amino acids. According to the study, TCR beta libraries were built with iRepertoire HTBI primers and CDR3-region Arm-PCR. Via MiXCR, TCRdb re-called the multiplex PCR reads, giving one row per CDR3 protein. There are fewer than 650,000 distinct CDR3 sequences in the sample; about 15% occur only once, and around 11% lies in the top ten. There are many counts of this clonotype. What it binds is unknown. Another study also made use of these data, one on T cells in Graves' hyperthyroidism and ophthalmopathy. This second study says: A set of HTBI primers served as the primers for a first-round RT-PCR of the TCR CDR3. The majority of expanded thyroid clonotypes above 0.001 also appeared in blood.

The V call is TRBV29-1, the J call TRBJ2-3; 8 nucleotides agree with TRBD2. This sample comprised peripheral blood mononuclear cells (PBMCs), obtained at new diagnosis, from a patient treated with antithyroid drugs. The receptor was isolated from a man aged 18 to 29 with Graves disease. CDR3 protein: CSQRVAGSTDTQYF. CDR3 DNA: TGCAGCCAAAGGGTAGCGGGAAGCACAGATACGCAGTATTTT.